These 10 T cell receptor beta chains originate from one sample sequenced in a study of blood T cell repertoires in COVID-19. Clones were sequenced by immunoSEQ multiplex PCR, and TCRdb holds only the in-frame ones, with some missing. The sample includes over 50,000 clones, approximately 84% of them seen just once. The material sequenced was peripheral blood. These receptors came from a human donor with active or convalescent COVID-19. The donor label of this sample is uncertain.

The CDR3 DNA reads TGTGCCTGGAGTGCGACAGGGTATGGGGACGAGCAGTACTTC. It translates to CAWSATGYGDEQYF. The V and J genes are TRBV30 and TRBJ2-7; TRBD1 matches at 7 bases. This CDR3 has 14 amino acids. Germline lookup yields CDR1 GTSNPN and CDR2 SVGIG (reference sequence). The V and J ends lost 1 base and 5 bases, in that order; junction bases with no gene match: 8.

In this sample, this clone turned up once. The chain couples TRBV19 to TRBJ2-3, with 13 bases aligning to TRBD2. This CDR3 comprises 16 residues. Germline trimming cut 5 bases from V and 3 bases from J; bases unmatched to any gene: 5. The germline V gene encodes CDR1 LNHDA and CDR2 SQIVND (reference sequence). The CDR3, as DNA: TGTGCCAGTAGTGAAAGGGGACTAGCGGGAACAGATACGCAGTATTTT. Its protein is CASSERGLAGTDTQYF. The complete variable domain, with remaining parts taken from reference TRBV19 and TRBJ2-3, reads DGGITQSPKYLFRKEGQNVTLSCEQNLNHDAMYWYRQDPGQGLRLIYYSQIVNDFQKGDIAEGYSVSREKKESFPLTVTSAQKNPTAFYLCASSERGLAGTDTQYFGPGTRLTVL.

This rearrangement joins TRBV9 to TRBJ1-3; 7 positions match TRBD1. The CDR3 consists of 16 residues. CDR1 and CDR2 (germline): SGDLS, YYNGEE. Losses at the gene ends were 3 bases for V and 7 bases for J; bases not matched to a gene: 13. The CDR3 DNA follows: TGTGCCAGCAGCGAGGCCCTCGGAGCCAGGGGGAACACCATATATTTT. Protein sequence: CASSEALGARGNTIYF.

The rearrangement joins TRBV30 to TRBJ1-2, with 7 bases identical to TRBD1. J gave up 6 bases and V 6 bases, and 7 bases lay outside the gene matches. The germline V gene has CDR1 GTSNPN and CDR2 SVGIG (reference sequence). The length of the CDR3 is 12 residues. The DNA for the CDR3 is TGTGCCTGCGACTGGACAGGAGATGGCTACACCTTC. Protein sequence: CACDWTGDGYTF.

This clone appeared once. The V call is TRBV19, the J call TRBJ2-7; 9 positions match TRBD1. Trimming took 4 bases from V and 2 from J; bases not matched to a gene: 6. This CDR3 has 15 amino acids. Germline CDR1 LNHDA, CDR2 SQIVND (reference sequence). DNA for the CDR3: TGTGCCAGTAGTAACGGACAGGGGCTTCCCTACGAGCAGTACTTC. It yields the protein CASSNGQGLPYEQYF. The whole variable domain, filled in from reference TRBV19 and TRBJ2-7, reads DGGITQSPKYLFRKEGQNVTLSCEQNLNHDAMYWYRQDPGQGLRLIYYSQIVNDFQKGDIAEGYSVSREKKESFPLTVTSAQKNPTAFYLCASSNGQGLPYEQYFGPGTRLTVT.

J is TRBJ2-1 and V is TRBV5-1, with D perhaps TRBD2 (5 bases). This CDR3 region has 13 residues. Between the trimmed V and J ends, which lost 4 bases and 7 bases, there was a span of 12 bases. Germline CDR1 SGHRS, CDR2 YFSETQ. The CDR3 protein is CASSVATGNEQFF. The CDR3, as DNA: TGCGCCAGCAGCGTAGCGACGGGGAATGAGCAGTTCTTC.

The chain is built from TRBV28 and TRBJ2-1, with D unresolved. Germline-derived CDR1 and CDR2 are MDHEN and SYDVKM. V lost 5 bases to trimming and J lost 7 bases, with 9 bases between them. This CDR3 has 12 residues. CDR3 amino acids: CASSLIRNEQFF. The CDR3 DNA reads as TGTGCCAGCAGTCTCATTAGAAATGAGCAGTTCTTC.

V and J are TRBV19 and TRBJ1-5; 8 bases agree with TRBD1. The CDR3 sequence is 14 residues long. Trimming cost V 4 bases and J 6 bases; bases outside gene matches: 5. Germline CDR1 and CDR2: LNHDA and SQIVND (reference sequence). The CDR3 here is CASSTGQGSQPQHF. The CDR3 DNA follows: TGTGCCAGTAGTACCGGACAGGGCAGTCAGCCCCAGCATTTT.

The chain links TRBV19 to TRBJ1-2, with 7 bases fitting TRBD1. V shed 5 bases, J shed 6 bases, and the junction held 3 bases outside the gene matches. CDR1 is LNHDA and CDR2 is SQIVND in the germline V gene (reference sequence). The CDR3 extends over 12 amino acids. The CDR3 nucleotides are TGTGCCAGTAGTGCTCAGGGGGATGGCTACACCTTC. Its translation: CASSAQGDGYTF.

The genes are TRBV2 and TRBJ2-4; D is uncertain. V was pared by 0 bases and J by 0 bases, with 15 bases between. CDR3 length: 18 amino acids. Germline lookup yields CDR1 SNHLY and CDR2 FYNNEI. The CDR3 sequence is CASSEALRQPRAKNIQYF. As DNA, the CDR3 is TGTGCCAGCAGTGAAGCGCTTCGGCAGCCTAGAGCCAAAAACATTCAGTACTTC.